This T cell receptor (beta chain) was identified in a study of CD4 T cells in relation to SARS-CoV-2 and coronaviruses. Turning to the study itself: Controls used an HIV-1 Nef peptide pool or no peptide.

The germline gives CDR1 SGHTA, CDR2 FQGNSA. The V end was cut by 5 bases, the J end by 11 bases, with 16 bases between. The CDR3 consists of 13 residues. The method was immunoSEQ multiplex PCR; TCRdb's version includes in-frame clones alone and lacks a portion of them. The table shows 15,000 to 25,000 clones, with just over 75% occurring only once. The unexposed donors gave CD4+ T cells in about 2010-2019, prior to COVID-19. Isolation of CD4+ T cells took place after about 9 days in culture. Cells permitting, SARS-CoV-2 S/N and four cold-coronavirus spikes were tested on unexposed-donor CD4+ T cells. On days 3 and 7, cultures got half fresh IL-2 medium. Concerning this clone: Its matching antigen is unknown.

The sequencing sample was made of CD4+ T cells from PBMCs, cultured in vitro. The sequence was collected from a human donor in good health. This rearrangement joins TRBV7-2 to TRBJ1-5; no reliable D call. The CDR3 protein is CASSQTRSFTQHF. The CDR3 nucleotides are TGTGCCAGCAGCCAAACCAGATCGTTTACCCAGCATTTT.